Presented here are 18 T cell receptor beta chains from one specimen sequenced in a study of T cells expressing NK-cell markers. TCRdb reanalyzed the 5' RACE reads, giving one entry per CDR3 protein sequence and no DNA. The table counts approximately 550,000 distinct CDR3 sequences; roughly 3.6% lies in the top ten. Specimen: blood T cells: a sorted CD56 or NKG2C T cell subset, CD4+ or CD8+ T cells, or bulk PBMC T cells (not recorded which). These receptor sequences come from a man between 18 and 29 years old in good health.

The rearrangement uses TRBV18 and TRBJ2-6. Germline V gene sequence: CDR1 KGHSH, CDR2 LQKENI. The length of the CDR3 is 15 residues. The CDR3 sequence: CASSSTGSGANVLTF. Full variable domain (outside the CDR3, taken from reference TRBV18 and TRBJ2-6): NAGVMQNPRHLVRRRGQEARLRCSPMKGHSHVYWYRQLPEEGLKFMVYLQKENIIDESGMPKERFSAEFPKEGPSILRIQQVVRGDSAAYFCASSSTGSGANVLTFGAGSRLTVL.

The V and J genes are TRBV12-3 or TRBV12-4 and TRBJ2-1; TCRdb indicates TRBD2, and absent DNA this call remains unverified. The CDR3 totals 14 residues. The CDR3 spells CASSLVGTAGEQFF.

V usage is TRBV7-2 and J usage is TRBJ1-5. Germline V lookup: CDR1 SGHTA, CDR2 FQGNSA. This CDR3 has 14 residues. The chain's CDR3 is CASSLWPDRQPQHF.

The chain has TRBV20-1 and TRBJ1-2. Germline V lookup: CDR1 DFQATT, CDR2 SNEGSKA (reference sequence). The CDR3 has 13 residues. CDR3 sequence: CSAREGRSYGYTF.

The chain has TRBV30 and TRBJ2-1; TCRdb selects TRBD1, and the lack of DNA leaves this call unchecked. Germline V gives CDR1 GTSNPN, CDR2 SVGIG (reference sequence). This CDR3 has 14 residues. The CDR3 here is CAWRRGMGFDEQFF.

This sequence joins TRBV20-1 and TRBJ1-2. Looked up from germline, CDR1 is DFQATT and CDR2 is SNEGSKA (reference sequence). The CDR3 contains 13 residues. The CDR3 sequence is CSALRRFQSGYTF.

J is TRBJ2-1 and V is TRBV11-2. Looked up from germline, CDR1 is SGHAT and CDR2 is FQNNGV. The CDR3 length is 13 residues. The CDR3 sequence: CASLLGSYNEQFF. The complete variable domain, with remaining parts taken from reference TRBV11-2 and TRBJ2-1, reads EAGVAQSPRYKIIEKRQSVAFWCNPISGHATLYWYQQILGQGPKLLIQFQNNGVVDDSQLPKDRFSAERLKGVDSTLKIQPAKLEDSAVYLCASLLGSYNEQFFGPGTRLTVL.

The chain joins TRBV21-1 to TRBJ2-1; TCRdb gives TRBD1 as the D gene, but with no DNA this cannot be confirmed. TRBV21-1 is listed as a pseudogene. There are 15 residues in the CDR3. The CDR3 here is CASSKTWDSDNEQFF.

The chain combines TRBV20-1 with TRBJ1-1; TCRdb's assignment of TRBD1 cannot be checked, as there is no DNA. The CDR3 has 14 residues. In germline, CDR1 is DFQATT, CDR2 SNEGSKA (reference sequence). The CDR3: CSARTGGTNTEAFF.

The chain recombines TRBV7-2 with TRBJ2-7; the D call of TRBD2 rests on TCRdb alone, since no DNA is present to check it. CDR3 length: 15 residues. Germline V gene sequence: CDR1 SGHTA, CDR2 FQGNSA. The CDR3 sequence is CASSFELRTSGRAYF.

The chain links TRBV30 to TRBJ1-1. The CDR3 has 14 amino acids. Germline V gene sequence: CDR1 GTSNPN, CDR2 SVGIG (reference sequence). This CDR3 is CAWRSRGSNTEAFF.

This chain links TRBV5-1 with TRBJ2-3. The CDR3 length is 14 residues. Germline values: CDR1 SGHRS, CDR2 YFSETQ. This chain's CDR3 is CASSLAGVTDTQYF.

The V and J genes are TRBV6-1 and TRBJ2-5; TCRdb names TRBD1, which stays unverified in the absence of DNA. Germline CDR1 MNHNS, CDR2 SASEGT. The length of the CDR3 is 15 residues. CDR3 residues: CASSKPTGGRETQYF.

CDR3: CASSFGSTVTGSPLHF. The rearrangement joins TRBV27 to TRBJ1-6. CDR3 length equals 16 residues. The germline CDR1 and CDR2 sequences are MNHEY and SMNVEV (reference sequence).

The chain is built from TRBV7-2 and TRBJ1-1; TCRdb designates TRBD1, a call that cannot be tested without DNA. From germline, CDR1 is SGHTA and CDR2 FQGNSA. The CDR3 sequence is 15 residues long. CDR3 residues: CASSHQTGRNTEAFF.

The V gene is TRBV7-9, the J gene TRBJ2-2. The CDR3 spans 12 residues. From germline, CDR1 is SEHNR and CDR2 FQNEAQ (reference sequence). Here the CDR3 reads CASSRDRRELFF.

J is TRBJ2-1 and V is TRBV6-1; there is no DNA to check the TCRdb D call of TRBD2. From germline, CDR1 is MNHNS and CDR2 SASEGT. The length of the CDR3 is 16 residues. The CDR3 spells CASSKGAGGLYNEQFF.

The CDR3 loop reads CASSDSWGNTGELFF. The rearrangement links TRBV25-1 to TRBJ2-2. The germline V gene encodes CDR1 MGHDK and CDR2 SYGVNS. The CDR3 is 15 residues long.